This is a list of T cell receptor beta chains from one sample in a study of spatial heterogeneity in lung cancer. Via MiXCR, TCRdb re-called the 5' RACE reads, giving one row per CDR3 protein. The top ten clones hold around 16% of a sample with 50,000 to 65,000 distinct CDR3 sequences, 8% to 9% of them seen once. The sequencing used PBMCs, collected at surgery. The receptors stem from a female donor with early-stage non-small cell lung cancer. Both conserved end residues are part of each CDR3. The D gene is left open where the match is weak. Size tells how often a clone was seen (once, few, many) or the class of an expanded clone, and some rows leave it out.

.,TRBJ1-5,TRBV2,many,CASSGGSEYQPQHF,TGTGCCAGCAGTGGAGGCTCGGAGTATCAGCCCCAGCATTTT
.,TRBJ2-5,TRBV20-1,once,CSARDLRETQYF,TGCAGTGCTAGAGACCTCCGGGAGACCCAGTACTTC
.,TRBJ1-1,TRBV13,.,CASSLTGFTEAFF,TGTGCCAGCAGCTTAACAGGATTCACTGAAGCTTTCTTT
.,TRBJ2-2,TRBV5-1,few,CASRTVAALTGELFF,TGCGCCAGCCGGACGGTAGCGGCACTCACCGGGGAGCTGTTTTTT
TRBD2,TRBJ2-7,TRBV14,few,CASSQDLQREIYEQYF,TGTGCCAGCAGCCAAGATCTCCAGCGGGAGATATACGAGCAGTACTTC
.,TRBJ2-3,TRBV20-1,few,CSAPHRVLTDTQYF,TGCAGTGCTCCCCACCGGGTCTTGACAGATACGCAGTATTTT
.,TRBJ2-3,TRBV20-1,few,CSAPNGGGLGADTQYF,TGCAGTGCTCCGAATGGAGGGGGCCTCGGGGCAGATACGCAGTATTTT
.,TRBJ1-1,TRBV5-1,.,CASSSLLRSEAFF,TGCGCCAGCAGCTCCCTACTCCGTAGTGAAGCTTTCTTT
.,TRBJ1-1,TRBV7-3,many,CASSLSAMNTEAFF,TGTGCCAGCAGCTTATCGGCCATGAACACTGAAGCTTTCTTT
.,TRBJ1-6,TRBV7-8,few,CASSLVGHLSSPLHF,TGTGCCAGCAGCTTAGTGGGCCACCTTTCATCACCCCTCCACTTT
TRBD1,TRBJ2-5,TRBV7-9,few,CASSARTGVEETQYF,TGTGCCAGCAGCGCCCGGACAGGGGTTGAAGAGACCCAGTACTTC
.,TRBJ1-4,TRBV30,.,CAWSRWPEDLVATNEKLFF,TGTGCCTGGAGCCGCTGGCCGGAGGACCTAGTTGCAACTAATGAAAAACTGTTTTTT
TRBD2,TRBJ2-1,TRBV28,few,CASNASGRPKNEQFF,TGTGCCAGCAACGCTAGCGGGAGGCCGAAGAATGAGCAGTTCTTC
.,TRBJ2-2,TRBV6-5,few,CASSKFATSNTGELFF,TGTGCCAGCAGTAAATTCGCGACTTCGAACACCGGGGAGCTGTTTTTT
TRBD2,TRBJ2-3,TRBV12-3/TRBV12-4,few,CASSPRTRLHKDTQYF,TGTGCCAGCAGTCCAAGGACTAGATTGCACAAAGATACGCAGTATTTT
.,TRBJ1-1,TRBV7-8,.,CASSLGGPVTEAFF,TGTGCCAGCAGCTTAGGGGGGCCGGTCACTGAAGCTTTCTTT
.,TRBJ2-3,TRBV28,many,CASTIEVPFFTDTQYF,TGTGCCAGCACCATCGAGGTCCCATTCTTCACAGATACGCAGTATTTT
.,TRBJ1-2,TRBV5-4,many,CASSSTTQGNYGYTF,TGTGCCAGCAGCTCCACTACACAGGGCAACTATGGCTACACCTTC
TRBD2,TRBJ2-2,TRBV27,.,CASSWGGITGELFF,TGTGCCAGCAGTTGGGGGGGAATAACCGGGGAGCTGTTTTTT
.,TRBJ2-4,TRBV5-6,.,CASSQRDANIQYF,TGTGCCAGCAGCCAAAGGGACGCAAACATTCAGTACTTC
.,TRBJ2-2,TRBV9,.,CASSSHQANTGELFF,TGTGCCAGCAGCTCCCACCAAGCGAACACCGGGGAGCTGTTTTTT
.,TRBJ2-1,TRBV5-4,.,CASSLAGTNNEQFF,TGTGCCAGCAGCTTGGCCGGGACAAACAATGAGCAGTTCTTC
TRBD2,TRBJ2-3,TRBV20-1,many,CSAGGLAGSFSDTQYF,TGCAGTGCTGGTGGACTAGCGGGATCATTCTCAGATACGCAGTATTTT
.,TRBJ1-2,TRBV5-1,.,CASSLEVGPGVRYGYTF,TGCGCCAGCAGCTTGGAAGTAGGGCCTGGGGTTCGATATGGCTACACCTTC
.,TRBJ1-1,TRBV7-9,many,CASSPTGITEAFF,TGTGCCAGCAGCCCTACAGGGATCACTGAAGCTTTCTTT
TRBD1,TRBJ1-5,TRBV28,.,CASSLGQGSQPQHF,TGTGCCAGCAGCCTTGGACAGGGTAGTCAGCCCCAGCATTTT
TRBD1,TRBJ2-2,TRBV28,many,CASTRGRVGELFF,TGTGCCAGCACGAGGGGGCGGGTCGGGGAGCTGTTTTTT
TRBD1,TRBJ2-7,TRBV13,few,CASSWTGSYEQYF,TGTGCCAGCAGCTGGACAGGATCCTACGAGCAGTACTTC
.,TRBJ1-2,TRBV24-1,.,CATSDFYGDGYTF,TGTGCCACCAGTGATTTTTACGGGGATGGCTACACCTTC
TRBD2,TRBJ2-3,TRBV2,many,CASAELSGGGDTQYF,TGTGCCAGCGCTGAACTGAGCGGGGGAGGAGATACGCAGTATTTT
TRBD1,TRBJ1-2,TRBV28,few,CASSSWTGNYGYTF,TGTGCCAGCAGTTCCTGGACAGGGAATTATGGCTACACCTTC
.,TRBJ2-3,TRBV29-1,many,CSAEETPGPDTQYF,TGCAGCGCAGAAGAGACACCTGGGCCAGATACGCAGTATTTT
TRBD2,TRBJ2-1,TRBV19,few,CASSISGTRNEQFF,TGTGCCAGTAGTATCTCCGGGACTAGAAATGAGCAGTTCTTC
TRBD1,TRBJ1-1,TRBV12-3/TRBV12-4,.,CASSFKQGAEAFF,TGTGCCAGCAGTTTTAAACAGGGGGCTGAAGCTTTCTTT
TRBD1,TRBJ1-2,TRBV29-1,.,CSVVGQGPYGYTF,TGCAGCGTGGTGGGACAGGGACCCTATGGCTACACCTTC
.,TRBJ1-5,TRBV18,.,CASSPGGDQPQHF,TGTGCCAGCTCACCAGGGGGAGATCAGCCCCAGCATTTT
.,TRBJ2-1,TRBV7-9,few,CASSLRGNVQFF,TGTGCCAGCAGCTTACGGGGTAACGTGCAGTTCTTC
TRBD2,TRBJ2-7,TRBV20-1,many,CSADSGRAYEQYF,TGCAGTGCCGATAGCGGGAGGGCCTACGAGCAGTACTTC
TRBD1,TRBJ1-5,TRBV7-2,few,CASSLVGTGHQPQHF,TGTGCCAGCAGCTTAGTCGGGACAGGGCACCAGCCCCAGCATTTT
.,TRBJ2-3,TRBV6-1,.,CASSVAGWGDTQYF,TGTGCCAGCAGTGTGGCGGGGTGGGGAGATACGCAGTATTTT
TRBD1,TRBJ1-2,TRBV6-5,few,CASSYSGQGAFGYTF,TGTGCCAGCAGTTACTCGGGACAGGGCGCATTTGGCTACACCTTC
.,TRBJ2-5,TRBV14,few,CASSHTGLMYQETQYF,TGTGCCAGCAGCCACACGGGACTTATGTACCAAGAGACCCAGTACTTC
.,TRBJ2-2,TRBV7-8,.,CASSLANEGRLMASSENTGELFF,TGTGCCAGCAGCTTAGCGAACGAGGGGAGACTAATGGCCTCTAGCGAGAACACCGGGGAGCTGTTTTTT
TRBD1,TRBJ2-2,TRBV11-2,many,CASSLGLDRVTGELFF,TGTGCCAGCAGCTTAGGGCTGGACAGGGTTACCGGGGAGCTGTTTTTT
.,TRBJ2-5,TRBV11-1,.,CASSVTARETQYF,TGTGCCAGCAGCGTCACAGCCCGGGAGACCCAGTACTTC
.,TRBJ1-4,TRBV6-1,.,CASRLTGEKLFF,TGTGCCAGCAGACTGACGGGCGAAAAACTGTTTTTT
.,TRBJ2-2,TRBV19,few,CASSPRGGTGELFF,TGTGCCAGTAGTCCTAGAGGGGGCACCGGGGAGCTGTTTTTT
TRBD1,TRBJ2-2,TRBV10-3,many,CAIDRADTGELFF,TGTGCCATCGACAGGGCCGACACCGGGGAGCTGTTTTTT
.,TRBJ1-1,TRBV10-3,large,CAISQGNTEAFF,TGTGCCATCTCCCAGGGGAACACTGAAGCTTTCTTT
.,TRBJ1-5,TRBV29-1,.,CSVEFQGNQPQHF,TGCAGCGTTGAGTTTCAGGGCAATCAGCCCCAGCATTTT
TRBD1,TRBJ1-1,TRBV6-1,.,CASSEGTGQLKAFF,TGTGCCAGCAGTGAAGGGACAGGGCAGTTGAAAGCTTTCTTT
TRBD1,TRBJ1-6,TRBV30,many,CAWSARFGTGLNSPLHF,TGTGCCTGGAGTGCACGATTCGGGACAGGGCTTAATTCACCCCTCCACTTT
.,TRBJ2-5,TRBV5-5,.,CASSLDGYQETQYF,TGTGCCAGCAGCTTGGACGGGTACCAAGAGACCCAGTACTTC
.,TRBJ2-3,TRBV7-3,few,CASSPLRFGADTQYF,TGTGCCAGCAGCCCCCTACGTTTTGGAGCCGATACGCAGTATTTT
.,TRBJ1-2,TRBV5-4,.,CASSLDLESNYGYTF,TGTGCCAGCAGCTTGGATTTAGAAAGTAACTATGGCTACACCTTC
.,TRBJ2-5,TRBV12-3/TRBV12-4,many,CASSLNTDLFQETQYF,TGTGCCAGCAGTTTAAACACCGACCTCTTCCAAGAGACCCAGTACTTC